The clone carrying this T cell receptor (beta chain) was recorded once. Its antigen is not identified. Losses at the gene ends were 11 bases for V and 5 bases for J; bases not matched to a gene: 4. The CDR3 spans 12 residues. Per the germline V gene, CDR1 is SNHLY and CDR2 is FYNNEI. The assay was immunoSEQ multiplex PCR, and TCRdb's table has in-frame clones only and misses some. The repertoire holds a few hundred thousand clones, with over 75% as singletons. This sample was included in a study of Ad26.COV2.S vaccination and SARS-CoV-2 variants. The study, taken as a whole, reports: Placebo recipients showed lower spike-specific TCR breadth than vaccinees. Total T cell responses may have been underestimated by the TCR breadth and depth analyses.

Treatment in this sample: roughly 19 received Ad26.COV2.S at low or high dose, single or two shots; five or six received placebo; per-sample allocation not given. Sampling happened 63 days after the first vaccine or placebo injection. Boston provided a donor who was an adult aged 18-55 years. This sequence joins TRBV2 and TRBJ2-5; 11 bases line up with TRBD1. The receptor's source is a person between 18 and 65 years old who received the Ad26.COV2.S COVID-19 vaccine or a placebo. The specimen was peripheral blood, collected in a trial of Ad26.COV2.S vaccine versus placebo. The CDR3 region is CAGQGAGETQYF. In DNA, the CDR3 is TGTGCCGGACAGGGGGCGGGGGAGACCCAGTACTTC.